This TCR beta chain is drawn from a study of T-cell memory formation after mild COVID-19. Looked up from germline, CDR1 is SGDLS and CDR2 is YYNGEE. CDR3 size: 16 residues. V shed 0 bases and J 6 bases; nucleotides not matched to a gene: 12. Worth noting for this clonotype: The antigen remains unidentified.

Study results and caveats: Contracting CD8+ clones were enriched in EMRA, CD4+ mainly in CM and EM.

Barcoded TCR alpha and TCR beta cDNA libraries with UMIs came from 5'RACE using constant-segment primers. TCRdb re-analysed the 5' RACE reads in MiXCR, keeping a single row per CDR3 protein. In the table there are about 310,000 distinct CDR3 sequences, 15% of which are singletons. The sample taken for sequencing was PBMCs or a T cell subset sorted from them (not recorded which). The V call is TRBV9, the J call TRBJ2-7, with TRBD2 identical over 7 bases. The sequence was collected from a man aged 18 to 30 who had mild COVID-19 (a few samples of this study predate the infection). Cell type and time point are not known. The DNA of the CDR3 is TGTGCCAGCAGCGTAGGGTCATCGGGGGGTAGGCGCGAGCAGTACTTC. This encodes CASSVGSSGGRREQYF. Full variable domain (remainder filled in from reference TRBV9 and TRBJ2-7): DSGVTQTPKHLITATGQRVTLRCSPRSGDLSVYWYQQSLDQGLQFLIQYYNGEERAKGNILERFSAQQFPDLHSELNLSSLELGDSALYFCASSVGSSGGRREQYFGPGTRLTVT.